The 21 T cell receptor beta chains presented below share a single source sample, sequenced in a study of PD-1 blockade in classical Hodgkin lymphoma. Only in-frame clones appear in the TCRdb table, and some are missing; sequencing was by immunoSEQ multiplex PCR. The sample holds around 91,000 clones; roughly 80% are singletons and the top ten take 16%. Relapses following autologous stem cell transplantation were seen in all patients, with brentuximab vedotin exposure varying. Specimen: peripheral blood mononuclear cells (PBMCs), collected before the second cycle of nivolumab. The receptors stem from a human donor with classical Hodgkin lymphoma.

A few counts support this clone. The rearrangement links TRBV29-1 to TRBJ2-7; perhaps TRBD2 as D (6 bases). Germline V lookup: CDR1 SQVTM, CDR2 ANQGSEA. The CDR3 contains 14 residues. The ends were cut back, 1 base at V and 6 bases at J, with 16 bases in the middle. The CDR3 sequence: CSVEVGGLAGEQYF. CDR3 bases: TGCAGCGTTGAAGTGGGAGGACTCGCGGGCGAGCAGTACTTC.

The rearrangement links TRBV28 to TRBJ2-7, with TRBD2 matching over 14 bases. The CDR3 length is 15 residues. Trimming cost V 5 bases and J 6 bases; bases outside gene matches: 6. Per germline, CDR1 MDHEN and CDR2 SYDVKM. The CDR3 DNA is TGTGCCAGCAGTCCGGGACTAGCGGGAGTACCCGAGCAGTACTTC. Amino acids: CASSPGLAGVPEQYF.

This CDR3 reads CASSLGLAGELFF. CDR3 DNA: TGTGCCAGCAGCCTCGGACTAGCCGGGGAGCTGTTTTTT. The chain is built from TRBV7-8 and TRBJ2-2; 7 positions match TRBD2. The CDR3 is 13 amino acids. CDR1 and CDR2 (germline): SGHVS, FQNEAQ. V shed 5 bases, J shed 6 bases, and the junction held 3 bases outside the gene matches. The full variable domain, its missing parts supplied by reference TRBV7-8 and TRBJ2-2, is GAGVSQSPRYKVAKRGQDVALRCDPISGHVSLFWYQQALGQGPEFLTYFQNEAQLDKSGLPSDRFFAERPEGSVSTLKIQRTQQEDSAVYLCASSLGLAGELFFGEGSRLTVL.

The gene calls are TRBV28 and TRBJ2-2, with D uncertain. V was pared by 11 bases and J by 5 bases, with 12 bases between. The CDR3 spans 12 residues. From germline, CDR1 is MDHEN and CDR2 SYDVKM. The CDR3 is CASWALTGELFF. As DNA, the CDR3 is TGTGCCTCCTGGGCGTTAACCGGGGAGCTGTTTTTT.

This clone has just one count. This chain links TRBV7-2 with TRBJ2-6; tentative D call: TRBD1 (6 bases). Trimming shortened V by 6 bases and J by 2 bases, and 11 bases separated the two germline ends. Germline V gene data show CDR1 as SGHTA and CDR2 as FQGNSA. The CDR3 is 15 residues long. For the CDR3, the DNA is TGTGCCAGCAGTTACTCAGGGGCTGGGGCCAACGTCCTGACTTTC. Translation: CASSYSGAGANVLTF.

This chain links TRBV10-3 with TRBJ2-3; 10 bases line up with TRBD2. The CDR3 sequence is 16 residues long. The ends lost 2 bases at V and 2 bases at J; junction bases unmatched: 4. Germline CDR1 is ENHRY and CDR2 is SYGVKD. In DNA, the CDR3 is TGTGCCATCAGTGAGAGGCTAGCGGGAGCCACAGATACGCAGTATTTT. Its translation is CAISERLAGATDTQYF.

This clone was picked up a small number of times. The rearrangement links TRBV6-1 to TRBJ1-2; 10 bases agree with TRBD1. The CDR3 covers 16 residues. The junction had 4 bases not matched to a gene; V was cut back by 2 bases and J by 1 base. Germline CDR1 reads MNHNS; CDR2 reads SASEGT. Written as DNA, the CDR3 is TGTGCCAGCAGTGAAAATTGGACAGGGGGTAACTATGGCTACACCTTC. This translates into CASSENWTGGNYGYTF.

The chain employs TRBV7-9 and TRBJ2-1; TRBD2 aligns across 8 bases. Germline V lookup: CDR1 SEHNR, CDR2 FQNEAQ (reference sequence). The CDR3 is 18 residues long. The J segment lost 1 base and the V segment lost 2 bases, leaving 10 bases of the junction unmatched. The CDR3 here is CASSLMSSGRLSYNEQFF. DNA of the CDR3: TGTGCCAGCAGCTTAATGTCTAGCGGGCGTCTGTCCTACAATGAGCAGTTCTTC. The full variable domain, completed using reference TRBV7-9 and TRBJ2-1, is DTGVSQNPRHKITKRGQNVTFRCDPISEHNRLYWYRQTLGQGPEFLTYFQNEAQLEKSRLLSDRFSAERPKGSFSTLEIQRTEQGDSAMYLCASSLMSSGRLSYNEQFFGPGTRLTVL.

The chain combines TRBV10-2 with TRBJ2-3, with D possibly being TRBD1 (5 bases). V gave up 6 bases and J gave up 1 base, with 14 bases separating them. The germline gives CDR1 WSHSY, CDR2 SAAADI. CDR3 length equals 15 residues. The CDR3 sequence: CASRRQSAGTDTQYF. The CDR3 DNA is TGCGCCAGCAGGCGACAGAGCGCCGGCACAGATACGCAGTATTTT.

This clone was seen a handful of times. This chain uses TRBV19 with TRBJ1-2, with D possibly being TRBD1 (5 bases). Trimming removed 5 bases from V and 0 bases from J, with 13 bases in between. Germline V CDR1 and CDR2: LNHDA, SQIVND (reference sequence). The CDR3 extends over 15 amino acids. The CDR3 here is CASSDPGDPNYGYTF. CDR3 DNA sequence: TGTGCCAGTAGTGACCCTGGGGACCCTAACTATGGCTACACCTTC. The full variable domain, its missing parts supplied by reference TRBV19 and TRBJ1-2, is DGGITQSPKYLFRKEGQNVTLSCEQNLNHDAMYWYRQDPGQGLRLIYYSQIVNDFQKGDIAEGYSVSREKKESFPLTVTSAQKNPTAFYLCASSDPGDPNYGYTFGSGTRLTVV.

This sequence joins TRBV4-2 and TRBJ2-2; no firm D call. Trimming took 0 bases from V and 6 from J, leaving 11 bases between them. This CDR3 has 15 residues. Germline V gives CDR1 LGHNA, CDR2 YNFKEQ. The CDR3 reads CASSQDRAGSGELFF. The CDR3 region has the DNA TGTGCCAGCAGCCAAGATAGGGCCGGGTCCGGGGAGCTGTTTTTT.

The genes are TRBV11-2 and TRBJ2-1; 7 bases are a match to TRBD2. Looked up from germline, CDR1 is SGHAT and CDR2 is FQNNGV. The V segment lost 2 bases and the J segment 2 bases; nucleotides outside the gene matches: 12. The CDR3 has 18 residues. The CDR3 nucleotides are TGTGCCAGCAGCTTACGTAGCGGGCGGTCCAATACCTACAATGAGCAGTTCTTC. Its protein is CASSLRSGRSNTYNEQFF. The entire variable domain, with the rest obtained from reference TRBV11-2 and TRBJ2-1, is as follows: EAGVAQSPRYKIIEKRQSVAFWCNPISGHATLYWYQQILGQGPKLLIQFQNNGVVDDSQLPKDRFSAERLKGVDSTLKIQPAKLEDSAVYLCASSLRSGRSNTYNEQFFGPGTRLTVL.

This clone appeared a single time. The chain's CDR3 is CASSSRGTGSGANVLTF. CDR3 nucleotides: TGTGCCAGCAGTTCCCGCGGGACGGGATCTGGGGCCAACGTCCTGACTTTC. The chain joins TRBV27 to TRBJ2-6; the D gene is possibly TRBD2 (6 bases). The CDR3 has 17 amino acids. Between the trimmed V and J ends, which lost 4 bases and 1 base, there was a span of 14 bases. Germline V gives CDR1 MNHEY, CDR2 SMNVEV (reference sequence).

The chain carries TRBV6-1 and TRBJ1-4; a possible D gene is TRBD1 (5 bases). Germline CDR1 reads MNHNS; CDR2 reads SASEGT. The CDR3 is made up of 12 amino acids. V lost 6 bases, J lost 7 bases, and 9 bases lay in between. The CDR3 sequence: CASRGDSEKLFF. CDR3 bases: TGTGCCAGCAGGGGCGACAGTGAAAAACTGTTTTTT.

The rearrangement links TRBV10-3 to TRBJ1-5, with D tentatively TRBD1 (6 bases). The ends were cut back, 0 bases at V and 4 bases at J, with 10 bases in the middle. CDR3 length equals 15 residues. Germline loops: CDR1 ENHRY, CDR2 SYGVKD. This CDR3 is CAISESRGTNQPQHF. In DNA, the CDR3 is TGTGCCATCAGTGAGTCGCGGGGGACAAATCAGCCCCAGCATTTT.

The genes are TRBV2 and TRBJ2-5; D possibly uses TRBD1 or TRBD2 (6 bases each). There are 15 residues in the CDR3. Germline values: CDR1 SNHLY, CDR2 FYNNEI. Trimming took 6 bases from V and 5 from J, leaving 19 bases between them. CDR3 sequence: CASSQGGTGGETQYF. As DNA, the CDR3 is TGTGCCAGCAGCCAAGGGGGGACTGGCGGCGAGACCCAGTACTTC.

This clone occurred a few times. The V gene is TRBV5-1, the J gene TRBJ2-1; possibly TRBD1 for D (6 bases). V lost 3 bases and J 8 bases, leaving 21 bases between the germline ends. Germline V gene sequence: CDR1 SGHRS, CDR2 YFSETQ. The CDR3 is made up of 16 amino acids. This chain's CDR3 is CASSYRQAQGFDEQFF. The CDR3 DNA sequence: TGCGCCAGCAGCTACCGACAGGCCCAAGGATTCGATGAGCAGTTCTTC.

V gene TRBV7-3 combines with J gene TRBJ2-3; D might be TRBD2 (5 bases). Germline V gives CDR1 SGHTA, CDR2 FQGTGA. This CDR3 comprises 15 residues. Trimming stripped 3 bases from V and 2 bases from J, with 12 bases between. For the CDR3, the DNA is TGTGCCAGCAGCTTCGGGGATCTACCCACAGATACGCAGTATTTT. The encoded protein is CASSFGDLPTDTQYF.

This sequence joins TRBV6-1 and TRBJ2-3; unclear D gene. V lost 4 bases to trimming and J lost 2 bases, with 10 bases between them. CDR3 length: 14 residues. The germline V gene has CDR1 MNHNS and CDR2 SASEGT. The CDR3 DNA reads as TGTGCCAGCAGTGTTGTCAGGTACACAGATACGCAGTATTTT. Translating gives CASSVVRYTDTQYF.

This clone was observed a single time. V is TRBV7-9 and J is TRBJ2-1; D perhaps matches TRBD2 (5 bases). Germline CDR1 is SEHNR and CDR2 is FQNEAQ (reference sequence). V lost 0 bases, J lost 2 bases, and 5 bases lay in between. The CDR3 totals 14 residues. The CDR3 DNA reads TGTGCCAGCAGCTTAGCGGGAGCCTACAATGAGCAGTTCTTC. Its translation is CASSLAGAYNEQFF.

V and J are TRBV11-2 and TRBJ2-1; 9 bases fit TRBD2. This CDR3 comprises 15 residues. Trimming cost V 4 bases and J 4 bases; bases outside gene matches: 5. Germline-derived CDR1 and CDR2 are SGHAT and FQNNGV. In DNA form, the CDR3 reads TGTGCCAGCAGCTCCCCGGGACTAGCTTACAATGAGCAGTTCTTC. Protein product: CASSSPGLAYNEQFF.